Detailed here is one T cell receptor beta chain. V was clipped by 5 bases and J by 7 bases, with 16 bases between them. The germline V gene has CDR1 LGHDT and CDR2 YNNKEL (reference sequence). This CDR3 has 14 residues. These data are taken from a study of blood T cell repertoires in COVID-19. Study-wide context: Sources were T cells, B-cell-depleted T cells, or PBMCs; the material itself was cDNA or gDNA.

Repertoires were generated with immunoSEQ multiplex PCR, while TCRdb's copy carries only in-frame clones and drops some. The repertoire holds 55,000 to 75,000 clones, with around 86% as singletons. The genes are TRBV3-1 (or the pseudogene TRBV3-2) and TRBJ2-3; maybe TRBD2 (6 bases). The sample was peripheral blood. This receptor was taken from a man aged 45 to 65 with active COVID-19. The CDR3: CASSSQGGEYTQYF. CDR3 nucleotides: TGTGCCAGCAGCTCCCAGGGAGGCGAGTATACGCAGTATTTT.